The 13 T cell receptor beta chains below all came from one sample that was sequenced in a study of cytomegalovirus exposure and HLA in healthy donors. It was with 60 Vbeta and 13 Jbeta primers that the PCR ran. The table came from immunoSEQ multiplex PCR; TCRdb's copy has only in-frame clones and leaves some out. The sample carries about 180,000 clones, 84% recorded once. Specimen: PBMCs. The receptors derive from a man aged 25 to 45 in good health and CMV-seronegative.

This clone was seen once. The CDR3 nucleotides read TGCAGCGTTGGAGGTGAGCGGCTAAGCTCCTACGAGCAGTACTTC. Translated: CSVGGERLSSYEQYF. The V call is TRBV29-1, the J call TRBJ2-7; D perhaps matches TRBD2 (5 bases). V dropped 4 bases and J dropped 0 bases, with 16 bases sitting between them. Germline V lookup: CDR1 SQVTM, CDR2 ANQGSEA. The CDR3 sequence is 15 residues long.

The chain combines TRBV28 with TRBJ1-2; D is perhaps TRBD1 (5 bases). The germline V gene has CDR1 MDHEN and CDR2 SYDVKM. CDR3 length equals 12 residues. V was trimmed by 8 bases and J by 8 bases, leaving 15 bases between them. The CDR3 coding sequence is TGTGCCAGCGGACAAAGGGTTTTAGGCTACACCTTC. It specifies CASGQRVLGYTF.

The chain combines TRBV7-9 with TRBJ1-1, with TRBD1 as a possible D gene (5 bases). The CDR3 runs to 16 residues. Trimming removed 6 bases at V and 0 bases at J, with 17 bases between. Germline CDR1 SEHNR, CDR2 FQNEAQ (reference sequence). The CDR3 nucleotides are TGTGCCAGCAGGTTGGTGAGCCCAGGGATGAACACTGAAGCTTTCTTT. Its translation: CASRLVSPGMNTEAFF.

The chain is built from TRBV4-1 and TRBJ2-2, with TRBD2 matching 10 bases. The V segment lost 4 bases and the J segment 0 bases; nucleotides outside the gene matches: 5. Germline CDR1 and CDR2: MGHRA and YSYEKL. The CDR3 covers 17 residues. DNA for the CDR3: TGCGCCAGCAGCCTCCCGACTAGCGGGTCGAACACCGGGGAGCTGTTTTTT. It specifies CASSLPTSGSNTGELFF.

The CDR3: CASSLGLAGGATDTQYF. CDR3 nucleotides: TGTGCCAGCAGCTTGGGACTAGCGGGGGGGGCGACAGATACGCAGTATTTT. This chain uses TRBV11-3 with TRBJ2-3, with 16 bases that match TRBD2. CDR3 length: 17 residues. Germline V CDR1 and CDR2: SGHNT, YENEEA. V shed 3 bases, J shed 3 bases, and the junction held 3 bases outside the gene matches.

This clone was seen more than once but under ten times. The chain is built from TRBV11-3 and TRBJ2-7; 9 bases map to TRBD2. In germline, CDR1 is SGHNT, CDR2 YENEEA. This CDR3 has 16 residues. Germline trimming cut 5 bases from V and 2 bases from J; bases unmatched to any gene: 10. CDR3 nucleotides: TGTGCCAGCAGCCCAAAAGCGGGAGGCGTAACCTACGAGCAGTACTTC. This sequence encodes CASSPKAGGVTYEQYF.

This clone was counted once. This chain joins TRBV28 and TRBJ1-2; TRBD1 matches at 8 bases. The CDR3 runs 15 residues. The V gene end was trimmed by 7 bases and the J gene end by 8 bases; junction bases not matched to a gene: 15. Germline V gives CDR1 MDHEN, CDR2 SYDVKM. The CDR3 coding sequence is TGTGCCAGCACTATTTACAGGGGGTATCAAGCCGGCTACACCTTC. Its protein is CASTIYRGYQAGYTF.

The chain joins TRBV18 to TRBJ2-7; D not certain. Trimming pared 4 bases from V and 4 bases from J, leaving 11 bases between. The CDR3 length is 13 residues. The germline CDR1 and CDR2 sequences are KGHSH and LQKENI. In DNA form, the CDR3 reads TGTGCCAGCTCACAAGGAACAGAGTACGAGCAGTACTTC. This sequence encodes CASSQGTEYEQYF. The whole variable domain, filled in from reference TRBV18 and TRBJ2-7, reads NAGVMQNPRHLVRRRGQEARLRCSPMKGHSHVYWYRQLPEEGLKFMVYLQKENIIDESGMPKERFSAEFPKEGPSILRIQQVVRGDSAAYFCASSQGTEYEQYFGPGTRLTVT.

The rearrangement joins TRBV30 to TRBJ1-1; TRBD1 matches 9 bases. V trimming: 2 bases; J trimming: 0 bases; junction bases outside the gene matches: 7. The CDR3 consists of 16 residues. Germline values: CDR1 GTSNPN, CDR2 SVGIG (reference sequence). The CDR3 DNA sequence: TGTGCCTGGAGTAAACAGGGGGCGAGGATGAACACTGAAGCTTTCTTT. Translated, it gives CAWSKQGARMNTEAFF.

The chain recombines TRBV12-5 with TRBJ1-1; no clear D gene. CDR3 length: 16 amino acids. Germline V CDR1 and CDR2: LGHNT, FRNRAP. V dropped 3 bases and J dropped 11 bases, with 25 bases sitting between them. DNA for the CDR3: TGTGCTAGTGGTTTATCTCTAGGCTATCGGAGCCATAGCGCTTTCTTT. It codes for CASGLSLGYRSHSAFF.

The chain combines TRBV28 with TRBJ2-7; D possibly corresponds to TRBD2 (5 bases). The germline CDR1 and CDR2 sequences are MDHEN and SYDVKM. CDR3 length equals 15 residues. Trimming cost V 0 bases and J 6 bases, with 15 bases left between them. The CDR3 sequence: CASSLWGTDYGEQYF. The CDR3 DNA follows: TGTGCCAGCAGTTTATGGGGTACTGACTACGGCGAGCAGTACTTC.

This clone has just one count. V usage is TRBV7-9 and J usage is TRBJ2-1; TRBD2 matches 9 bases. Germline V lookup: CDR1 SEHNR, CDR2 FQNEAQ (reference sequence). The CDR3 has 16 residues. V lost 5 bases and J lost 8; bases outside the gene matches: 13. The chain's CDR3 is CASSAASGNPFHEQFF. The CDR3 nucleotides are TGTGCCAGCAGCGCTGCTAGCGGGAATCCGTTTCATGAGCAGTTCTTC.

The V call is TRBV7-9, the J call TRBJ2-5; D might be TRBD2 (6 bases). Trimming pared 5 bases from V and 1 base from J, leaving 14 bases between. This CDR3 has 15 residues. CDR1 SEHNR and CDR2 FQNEAQ come from the germline V gene (reference sequence). CDR3 bases: TGTGCCAGCAGCCCAAACGGACTACCCCAAGAGACCCAGTACTTC. Its protein is CASSPNGLPQETQYF.